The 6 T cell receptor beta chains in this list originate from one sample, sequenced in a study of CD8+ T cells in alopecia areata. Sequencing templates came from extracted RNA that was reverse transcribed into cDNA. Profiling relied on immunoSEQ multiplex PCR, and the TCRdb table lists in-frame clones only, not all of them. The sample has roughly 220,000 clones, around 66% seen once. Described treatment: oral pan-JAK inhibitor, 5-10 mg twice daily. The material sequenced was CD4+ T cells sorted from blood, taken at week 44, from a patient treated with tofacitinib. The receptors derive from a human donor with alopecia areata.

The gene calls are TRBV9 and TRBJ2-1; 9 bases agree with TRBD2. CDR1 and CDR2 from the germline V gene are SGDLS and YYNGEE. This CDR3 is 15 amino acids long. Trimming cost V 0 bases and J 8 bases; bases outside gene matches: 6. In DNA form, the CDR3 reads TGTGCCAGCAGCGTAGCTGCGGGGGGGCACGATGAGCAGTTCTTC. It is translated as CASSVAAGGHDEQFF. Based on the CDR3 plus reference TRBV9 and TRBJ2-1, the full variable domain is DSGVTQTPKHLITATGQRVTLRCSPRSGDLSVYWYQQSLDQGLQFLIQYYNGEERAKGNILERFSAQQFPDLHSELNLSSLELGDSALYFCASSVAAGGHDEQFFGPGTRLTVL.

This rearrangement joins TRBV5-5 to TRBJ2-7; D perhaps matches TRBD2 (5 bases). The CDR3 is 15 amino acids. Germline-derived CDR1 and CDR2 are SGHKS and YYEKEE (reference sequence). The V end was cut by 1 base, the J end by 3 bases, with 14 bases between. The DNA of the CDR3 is TGTGCCAGCAGCTTGCGCCAACGGGGATTCTACGAGCAGTACTTC. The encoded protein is CASSLRQRGFYEQYF.

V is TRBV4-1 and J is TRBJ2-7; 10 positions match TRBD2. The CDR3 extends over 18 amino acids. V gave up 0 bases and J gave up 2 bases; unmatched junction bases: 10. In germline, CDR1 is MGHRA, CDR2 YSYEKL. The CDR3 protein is CASSQDPFTSGKTYEQYF. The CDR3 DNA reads TGCGCCAGCAGCCAAGATCCTTTCACTAGCGGGAAAACCTACGAGCAGTACTTC.

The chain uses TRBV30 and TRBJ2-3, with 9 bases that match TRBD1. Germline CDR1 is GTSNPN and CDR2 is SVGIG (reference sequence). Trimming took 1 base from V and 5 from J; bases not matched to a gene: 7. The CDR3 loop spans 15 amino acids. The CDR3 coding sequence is TGTGCCTGGAGTGGAAAGGGACAGGGAAAAGATACGCAGTATTTT. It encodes CAWSGKGQGKDTQYF. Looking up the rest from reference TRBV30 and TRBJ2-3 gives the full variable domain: SQTIHQWPATLVQPVGSPLSLECTVEGTSNPNLYWYRQAAGRGLQLLFYSVGIGQISSEVPQNLSASRPQDRQFILSSKKLLLSDSGFYLCAWSGKGQGKDTQYFGPGTRLTVL.

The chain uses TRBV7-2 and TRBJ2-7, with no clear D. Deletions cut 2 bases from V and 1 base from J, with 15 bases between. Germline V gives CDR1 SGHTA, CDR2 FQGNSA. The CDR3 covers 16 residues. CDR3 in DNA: TGTGCCAGCAGCTTAAGACCAGTCGTCAGATCCTACGAGCAGTACTTC. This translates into CASSLRPVVRSYEQYF.

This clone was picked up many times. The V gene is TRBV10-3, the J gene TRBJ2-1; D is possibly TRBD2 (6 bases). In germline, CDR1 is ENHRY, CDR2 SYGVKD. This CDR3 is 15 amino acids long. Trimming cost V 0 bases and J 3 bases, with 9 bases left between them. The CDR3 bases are TGTGCCATCAGTGAGTCGGCGGGGTACTACAATGAGCAGTTCTTC. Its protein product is CAISESAGYYNEQFF.